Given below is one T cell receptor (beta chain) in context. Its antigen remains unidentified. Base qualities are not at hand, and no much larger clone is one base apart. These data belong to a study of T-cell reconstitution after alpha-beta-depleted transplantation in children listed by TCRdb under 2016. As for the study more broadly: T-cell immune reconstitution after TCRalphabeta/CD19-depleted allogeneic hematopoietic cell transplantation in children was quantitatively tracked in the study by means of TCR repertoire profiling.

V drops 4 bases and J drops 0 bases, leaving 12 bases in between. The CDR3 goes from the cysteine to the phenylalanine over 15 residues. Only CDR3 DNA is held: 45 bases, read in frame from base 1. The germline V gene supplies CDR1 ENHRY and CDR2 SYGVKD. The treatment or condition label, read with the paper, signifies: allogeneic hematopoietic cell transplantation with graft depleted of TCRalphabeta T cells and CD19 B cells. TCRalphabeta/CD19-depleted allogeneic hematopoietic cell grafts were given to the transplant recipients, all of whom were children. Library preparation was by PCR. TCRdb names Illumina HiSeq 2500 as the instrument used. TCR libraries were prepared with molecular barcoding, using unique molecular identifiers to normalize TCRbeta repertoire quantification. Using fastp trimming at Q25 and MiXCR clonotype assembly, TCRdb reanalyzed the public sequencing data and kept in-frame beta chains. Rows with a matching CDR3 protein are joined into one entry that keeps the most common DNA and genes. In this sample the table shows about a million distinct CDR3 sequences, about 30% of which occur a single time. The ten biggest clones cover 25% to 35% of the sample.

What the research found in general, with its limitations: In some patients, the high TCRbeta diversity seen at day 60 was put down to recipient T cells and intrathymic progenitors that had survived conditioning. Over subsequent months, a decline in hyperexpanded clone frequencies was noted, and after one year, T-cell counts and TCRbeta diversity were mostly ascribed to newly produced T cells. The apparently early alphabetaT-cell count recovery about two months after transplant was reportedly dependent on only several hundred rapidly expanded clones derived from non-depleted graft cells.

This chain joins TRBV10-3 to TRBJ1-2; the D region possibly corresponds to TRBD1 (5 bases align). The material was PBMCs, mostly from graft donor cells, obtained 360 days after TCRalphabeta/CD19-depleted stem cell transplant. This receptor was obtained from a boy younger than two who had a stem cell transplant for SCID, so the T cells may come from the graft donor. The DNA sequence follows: TGTGCCATCAGTGCCGGGACGGCCACTAACTATGGCTACACCTTC. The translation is CAISAGTATNYGYTF.